This T cell receptor beta chain was sequenced for a study of cytomegalovirus exposure and HLA in healthy donors. Regarding the study as a whole: Among CMV-associated TCR beta chains, most appeared HLA-restricted in a later analysis. For most TCR sequences rarity was the rule, although some public TCRs occurred in many donors. The productive fraction for most TCR beta V segments was about 90% or about 30% in an earlier analysis.

Amplification used 60 Vbeta primers and 13 Jbeta primers. Method: immunoSEQ multiplex PCR; TCRdb's copy keeps in-frame clones and lacks some. The sample shows about 190,000 clones, roughly 74% of them seen only once. Of note for this clone: The antigen remains unidentified.

The source material was PBMCs. This clonotype originated in a woman aged 25 to 45 in good health and CMV-seropositive.

The chain's CDR3 is CASSPGGYAHYEQYF. The CDR3 DNA is TGCGCCAGCAGTCCGGGGGGCTACGCTCATTACGAGCAGTACTTC. The gene calls are TRBV4-1 and TRBJ2-5; D might be TRBD2 (7 bases). The J call is in doubt because the DNA end fits TRBJ2-7 better. The CDR3 consists of 15 residues. The germline gives CDR1 MGHRA, CDR2 YSYEKL.